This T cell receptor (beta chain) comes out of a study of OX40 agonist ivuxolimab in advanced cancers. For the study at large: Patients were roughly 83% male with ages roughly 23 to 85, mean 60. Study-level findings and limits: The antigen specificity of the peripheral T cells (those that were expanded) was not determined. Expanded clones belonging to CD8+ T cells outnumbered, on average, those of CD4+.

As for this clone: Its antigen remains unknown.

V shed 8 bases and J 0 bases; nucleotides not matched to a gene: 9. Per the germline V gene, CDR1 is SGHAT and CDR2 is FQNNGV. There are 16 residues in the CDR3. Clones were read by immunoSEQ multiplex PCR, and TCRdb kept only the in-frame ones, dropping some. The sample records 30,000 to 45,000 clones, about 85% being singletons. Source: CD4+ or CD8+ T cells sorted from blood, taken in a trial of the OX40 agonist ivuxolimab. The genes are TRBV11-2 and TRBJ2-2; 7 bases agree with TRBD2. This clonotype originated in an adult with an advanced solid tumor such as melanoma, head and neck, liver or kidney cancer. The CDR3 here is CASGLAARTNTGELFF. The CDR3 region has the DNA TGTGCCAGCGGCCTAGCGGCACGAACGAACACCGGGGAGCTGTTTTTT.